What follows are 25 T cell receptor beta chains derived from one specimen sequenced in a study of cytomegalovirus exposure and HLA in healthy donors. It was with 60 Vbeta and 13 Jbeta primers that the PCR ran. Sequenced by immunoSEQ multiplex PCR; TCRdb stores in-frame clones only, minus some. Altogether more than 70,000 clones are present, under 85% being singletons, with the ten largest covering under 2.5%. Material for sequencing was PBMCs. Receptors were obtained from a boy between 10 and 17 years old in good health and CMV-seronegative.

The chain uses TRBV30 and TRBJ2-7; 7 bases are shared with TRBD1. The CDR3 consists of 13 residues. Germline CDR1 is GTSNPN and CDR2 is SVGIG (reference sequence). After removal of 3 bases from V and 5 bases from J, the junction contained 7 bases not matched to a gene. CDR3 sequence: CAWRQGLWDEQYF. The CDR3 DNA reads TGTGCCTGGAGACAGGGGTTATGGGACGAGCAGTACTTC. The variable domain in full, completed from reference TRBV30 and TRBJ2-7, reads SQTIHQWPATLVQPVGSPLSLECTVEGTSNPNLYWYRQAAGRGLQLLFYSVGIGQISSEVPQNLSASRPQDRQFILSSKKLLLSDSGFYLCAWRQGLWDEQYFGPGTRLTVT.

The genes are TRBV6-1 and TRBJ2-1; 7 bases map to TRBD2. Trimming at V came to 2 bases and at J to 8 bases, leaving 12 bases not matched to a gene. CDR1 is MNHNS and CDR2 is SASEGT in the germline V gene. The CDR3 is 16 residues long. The CDR3 sequence: CASSEWEGPHGDEQFF. Written as DNA, the CDR3 is TGTGCCAGCAGTGAATGGGAGGGACCCCACGGCGATGAGCAGTTCTTC.

This clone was recorded once. The rearrangement joins TRBV7-2 to TRBJ1-2; 8 nucleotides agree with TRBD1. The CDR3 consists of 14 residues. Unmatched junction bases numbered 9, after V lost 4 bases and J lost 8 bases. CDR1 is SGHTA, CDR2 FQGNSA, per germline. The CDR3 is CASSSYSGGSGYTF. In DNA, the CDR3 is TGTGCCAGCAGCTCTTACTCAGGGGGCTCCGGCTACACCTTC.

This chain uses TRBV5-4 with TRBJ2-3, with 12 bases identical to TRBD2. The V gene's germline CDR1 is SGHNT and CDR2 YYREEE (reference sequence). V lost 3 bases to trimming and J lost 2 bases; unmatched junction nucleotides: 13. The CDR3 is 19 residues long. CDR3 loop: CASSSGGASGGALTDTQYF. The CDR3 nucleotides read TGTGCCAGCAGCTCGGGCGGGGCTAGCGGGGGGGCTCTCACAGATACGCAGTATTTT.

This clone showed up just a few times. The rearrangement links TRBV19 to TRBJ1-5; possible D gene TRBD1, 5 bases. The CDR3 runs 13 residues. Germline assignment: CDR1 LNHDA and CDR2 SQIVND (reference sequence). Between the trimmed V and J ends, which lost 2 bases and 9 bases, there was a span of 11 bases. The CDR3 sequence is CASSIRVGGPQHF. In nucleotides, the CDR3 is TGTGCCAGTAGTATAAGGGTGGGGGGGCCCCAGCATTTT.

This chain's CDR3 is CASSVTANYGYTF. Here the CDR3 DNA reads TGTGCCAGCAGTGTGACAGCTAACTATGGCTACACCTTC. The rearrangement links TRBV6-1 to TRBJ1-2; TRBD1 might be the D (5 bases). V was cut by 4 bases and J by 0 bases, with 6 bases left in between. This CDR3 contains 13 residues. CDR1 and CDR2 from the germline V gene are MNHNS and SASEGT.

This clone has more than one count but fewer than ten. The chain uses TRBV6-5 and TRBJ2-1, with TRBD1 identical over 8 bases. V dropped 8 bases and J dropped 5; count of bases not matched to a gene: 8. There are 14 residues in the CDR3. The germline V gene has CDR1 MNHEY and CDR2 SVGAGI. The CDR3 DNA follows: TGTGCCAGCCTGGACAGGGTAAGGAACAATGAGCAGTTCTTC. Protein product: CASLDRVRNNEQFF.

The gene calls are TRBV4-3 and TRBJ1-3, with D perhaps TRBD1 (5 bases). Per germline, CDR1 LGHNA and CDR2 YSLEER. This CDR3 comprises 16 residues. The germline V and J ends were trimmed by 0 bases and 1 base, with 10 bases remaining between them. This CDR3 reads CASSQDRVISGNTIYF. The CDR3 DNA is TGCGCCAGCAGCCAAGACAGGGTGATATCTGGAAACACCATATATTTT.

The genes are TRBV9 and TRBJ1-1; 7 bases match TRBD1. Germline V CDR1 and CDR2: SGDLS, YYNGEE. The CDR3 runs 14 residues. V lost 3 bases, J lost 3 bases, and 5 bases stayed unmatched. The CDR3 DNA reads TGTGCCAGCAGCGGCAGTACAGGGGACACTGAAGCTTTCTTT. This translates into CASSGSTGDTEAFF.

This chain connects TRBV28 to TRBJ2-7, with TRBD2 identical over 7 bases. There are 14 residues in the CDR3. Germline V gene data show CDR1 as MDHEN and CDR2 as SYDVKM. The V and J ends lost 5 bases and 6 bases, in that order; junction bases with no gene match: 10. The CDR3 nucleotides read TGTGCCAGCAGTACAGCGGGGCCCCCCTCCGAGCAGTACTTC. It yields the protein CASSTAGPPSEQYF.

This chain links TRBV29-1 with TRBJ2-3, with D tentatively TRBD2 (6 bases). Germline-derived CDR1 and CDR2 are SQVTM and ANQGSEA. This CDR3 has 12 amino acids. V dropped 4 bases and J dropped 3 bases, with 8 bases sitting between them. CDR3 residues: CSVGGRTDTQYF. CDR3 nucleotide sequence: TGCAGCGTTGGTGGGAGGACAGATACGCAGTATTTT.

The J gene is TRBJ2-7, the V gene TRBV27; D gene ambiguous. Germline loops: CDR1 MNHEY, CDR2 SMNVEV (reference sequence). The V and J ends lost 6 bases and 3 bases respectively, with 15 bases between them. CDR3 length equals 14 residues. This chain's CDR3 is CASSLRVSNYEQYF. The CDR3 nucleotides are TGTGCCAGCAGCCTCCGGGTTTCAAACTACGAGCAGTACTTC.

J is TRBJ2-5 and V is TRBV6-5; the D is unclear. The V and J ends lost 6 bases and 1 base respectively, with 3 bases between them. This CDR3 comprises 11 residues. Germline-derived CDR1 and CDR2 are MNHEY and SVGAGI. CDR3 sequence (DNA): TGTGCCAGCAGCCGCCAAGAGACCCAGTACTTC. Its translation: CASSRQETQYF.

This sequence joins TRBV4-3 and TRBJ1-1; D remains ambiguous. The CDR3 loop spans 16 amino acids. Germline assignment: CDR1 LGHNA and CDR2 YSLEER. V was pared by 4 bases and J by 1 base, with 16 bases between. CDR3 nucleotide sequence: TGCGCCAGCAGCCCTACCGGGTCCCACCAGAACACTGAAGCTTTCTTT. It encodes CASSPTGSHQNTEAFF.

The V and J genes are TRBV7-2 and TRBJ2-1; 8 bases are shared with TRBD2. V dropped 4 bases and J dropped 3; count of bases not matched to a gene: 8. Looked up from germline, CDR1 is SGHTA and CDR2 is FQGNSA. This CDR3 comprises 16 residues. The CDR3 reads CASSWGLAGNYNEQFF. In nucleotides, the CDR3 is TGTGCCAGCAGCTGGGGCCTAGCGGGTAACTACAATGAGCAGTTCTTC.

The chain links TRBV21-1 to TRBJ1-6. TRBV21-1 is a known pseudogene. CDR3 size: 15 residues. CDR3 in amino acids: CASRVSGVRVSPLHF. The CDR3, as DNA: TGTGCCAGCAGGGTGTCGGGGGTACGAGTCTCACCCCTCCACTTT.

The chain links TRBV28 to TRBJ1-1; 11 nucleotides agree with TRBD1. V gave up 3 bases and J gave up 4 bases; unmatched junction bases: 4. This CDR3 is 15 amino acids long. Germline V lookup: CDR1 MDHEN, CDR2 SYDVKM. The CDR3 bases are TGTGCCAGCAGTTTCGGAGGGACAGGGGGCACTGAAGCTTTCTTT. Protein sequence: CASSFGGTGGTEAFF. Full variable domain (rest looked up from reference TRBV28 and TRBJ1-1): DVKVTQSSRYLVKRTGEKVFLECVQDMDHENMFWYRQDPGLGLRLIYFSYDVKMKEKGDIPEGYSVSREKKERFSLILESASTNQTSMYLCASSFGGTGGTEAFFGQGTRLTVV.

This chain uses TRBV28 with TRBJ1-1; D unclear. The V end was cut by 5 bases, the J end by 1 base, with 11 bases between. This CDR3 has 14 amino acids. Germline loops: CDR1 MDHEN, CDR2 SYDVKM. CDR3 sequence (DNA): TGTGCCAGCAGTCCCTACCGGGGGAACACTGAAGCTTTCTTT. Amino acid sequence: CASSPYRGNTEAFF.

V gene TRBV29-1 combines with J gene TRBJ1-1; TRBD1 aligns across 9 bases. The CDR3 consists of 14 residues. Germline V gene data show CDR1 as SQVTM and CDR2 as ANQGSEA. Unmatched junction bases numbered 0, after V lost 1 base and J lost 0 bases. CDR3 loop: CSVEGTGVNTEAFF. Written as DNA, the CDR3 is TGCAGCGTTGAAGGGACAGGGGTGAACACTGAAGCTTTCTTT.

The V gene is TRBV6-5, the J gene TRBJ2-1; D remains ambiguous. Germline CDR1 and CDR2: MNHEY and SVGAGI. The CDR3 has 13 residues. The V end lost 8 bases, the J end lost 8 bases, and 16 bases lay between the germline ends. The CDR3: CASHTLVADEQFF. For the CDR3, the DNA is TGTGCCAGCCACACCCTGGTCGCGGATGAGCAGTTCTTC.

The V and J genes are TRBV7-9 and TRBJ1-2; D is uncertain. The germline CDR1 and CDR2 sequences are SEHNR and FQNEAQ (reference sequence). V gave up 1 base and J gave up 3 bases, with 6 bases separating them. The CDR3 runs 13 residues. This CDR3 reads CASSLGRYYGYTF. The CDR3 nucleotides are TGTGCCAGCAGCTTAGGGAGGTACTATGGCTACACCTTC.

The V and J genes are TRBV30 and TRBJ1-5, with TRBD1 as a possible D gene (6 bases). Germline V gene data show CDR1 as GTSNPN and CDR2 as SVGIG (reference sequence). Trimming shortened V by 2 bases and J by 6 bases, and 11 bases separated the two germline ends. This CDR3 region has 13 residues. The CDR3 DNA sequence: TGTGCCTGGAGTAACAGGGAAAGTCAGCCCCAGCATTTT. Residues: CAWSNRESQPQHF.

The chain employs TRBV2 and TRBJ1-1, with D perhaps matching TRBD1 (6 bases). This CDR3 region has 16 residues. Germline-derived CDR1 and CDR2 are SNHLY and FYNNEI. Trimming took 3 bases from V and 1 from J, leaving 15 bases between them. CDR3 residues: CASSDSGGRGNTEAFF. DNA of the CDR3: TGTGCCAGCAGTGACAGCGGGGGCAGGGGGAACACTGAAGCTTTCTTT.

The chain employs TRBV21-1 and TRBJ2-5; the DNA was not used to check the table's D call, TRBD1. The DNA end lines up better with TRBJ2-7; the J call may be wrong. TRBV21-1 is deemed a pseudogene. The CDR3 has 14 amino acids. CDR3 DNA sequence: TGTGCCAGCAGCAAAGCACAGAGCTCCTACGAGCAGTACTTC. Residues: CASSKAQSSYEQYF.

This clone was observed a handful of times. The V and J genes are TRBV7-3 and TRBJ2-7; D ambiguous. In germline, CDR1 is SGHTA, CDR2 FQGTGA. CDR3 size: 13 residues. The V and J ends lost 0 bases and 2 bases respectively, with 5 bases between them. CDR3 in DNA: TGTGCCAGCAGCTTAACAGAGACCTACGAGCAGTACTTC. The encoded protein is CASSLTETYEQYF.